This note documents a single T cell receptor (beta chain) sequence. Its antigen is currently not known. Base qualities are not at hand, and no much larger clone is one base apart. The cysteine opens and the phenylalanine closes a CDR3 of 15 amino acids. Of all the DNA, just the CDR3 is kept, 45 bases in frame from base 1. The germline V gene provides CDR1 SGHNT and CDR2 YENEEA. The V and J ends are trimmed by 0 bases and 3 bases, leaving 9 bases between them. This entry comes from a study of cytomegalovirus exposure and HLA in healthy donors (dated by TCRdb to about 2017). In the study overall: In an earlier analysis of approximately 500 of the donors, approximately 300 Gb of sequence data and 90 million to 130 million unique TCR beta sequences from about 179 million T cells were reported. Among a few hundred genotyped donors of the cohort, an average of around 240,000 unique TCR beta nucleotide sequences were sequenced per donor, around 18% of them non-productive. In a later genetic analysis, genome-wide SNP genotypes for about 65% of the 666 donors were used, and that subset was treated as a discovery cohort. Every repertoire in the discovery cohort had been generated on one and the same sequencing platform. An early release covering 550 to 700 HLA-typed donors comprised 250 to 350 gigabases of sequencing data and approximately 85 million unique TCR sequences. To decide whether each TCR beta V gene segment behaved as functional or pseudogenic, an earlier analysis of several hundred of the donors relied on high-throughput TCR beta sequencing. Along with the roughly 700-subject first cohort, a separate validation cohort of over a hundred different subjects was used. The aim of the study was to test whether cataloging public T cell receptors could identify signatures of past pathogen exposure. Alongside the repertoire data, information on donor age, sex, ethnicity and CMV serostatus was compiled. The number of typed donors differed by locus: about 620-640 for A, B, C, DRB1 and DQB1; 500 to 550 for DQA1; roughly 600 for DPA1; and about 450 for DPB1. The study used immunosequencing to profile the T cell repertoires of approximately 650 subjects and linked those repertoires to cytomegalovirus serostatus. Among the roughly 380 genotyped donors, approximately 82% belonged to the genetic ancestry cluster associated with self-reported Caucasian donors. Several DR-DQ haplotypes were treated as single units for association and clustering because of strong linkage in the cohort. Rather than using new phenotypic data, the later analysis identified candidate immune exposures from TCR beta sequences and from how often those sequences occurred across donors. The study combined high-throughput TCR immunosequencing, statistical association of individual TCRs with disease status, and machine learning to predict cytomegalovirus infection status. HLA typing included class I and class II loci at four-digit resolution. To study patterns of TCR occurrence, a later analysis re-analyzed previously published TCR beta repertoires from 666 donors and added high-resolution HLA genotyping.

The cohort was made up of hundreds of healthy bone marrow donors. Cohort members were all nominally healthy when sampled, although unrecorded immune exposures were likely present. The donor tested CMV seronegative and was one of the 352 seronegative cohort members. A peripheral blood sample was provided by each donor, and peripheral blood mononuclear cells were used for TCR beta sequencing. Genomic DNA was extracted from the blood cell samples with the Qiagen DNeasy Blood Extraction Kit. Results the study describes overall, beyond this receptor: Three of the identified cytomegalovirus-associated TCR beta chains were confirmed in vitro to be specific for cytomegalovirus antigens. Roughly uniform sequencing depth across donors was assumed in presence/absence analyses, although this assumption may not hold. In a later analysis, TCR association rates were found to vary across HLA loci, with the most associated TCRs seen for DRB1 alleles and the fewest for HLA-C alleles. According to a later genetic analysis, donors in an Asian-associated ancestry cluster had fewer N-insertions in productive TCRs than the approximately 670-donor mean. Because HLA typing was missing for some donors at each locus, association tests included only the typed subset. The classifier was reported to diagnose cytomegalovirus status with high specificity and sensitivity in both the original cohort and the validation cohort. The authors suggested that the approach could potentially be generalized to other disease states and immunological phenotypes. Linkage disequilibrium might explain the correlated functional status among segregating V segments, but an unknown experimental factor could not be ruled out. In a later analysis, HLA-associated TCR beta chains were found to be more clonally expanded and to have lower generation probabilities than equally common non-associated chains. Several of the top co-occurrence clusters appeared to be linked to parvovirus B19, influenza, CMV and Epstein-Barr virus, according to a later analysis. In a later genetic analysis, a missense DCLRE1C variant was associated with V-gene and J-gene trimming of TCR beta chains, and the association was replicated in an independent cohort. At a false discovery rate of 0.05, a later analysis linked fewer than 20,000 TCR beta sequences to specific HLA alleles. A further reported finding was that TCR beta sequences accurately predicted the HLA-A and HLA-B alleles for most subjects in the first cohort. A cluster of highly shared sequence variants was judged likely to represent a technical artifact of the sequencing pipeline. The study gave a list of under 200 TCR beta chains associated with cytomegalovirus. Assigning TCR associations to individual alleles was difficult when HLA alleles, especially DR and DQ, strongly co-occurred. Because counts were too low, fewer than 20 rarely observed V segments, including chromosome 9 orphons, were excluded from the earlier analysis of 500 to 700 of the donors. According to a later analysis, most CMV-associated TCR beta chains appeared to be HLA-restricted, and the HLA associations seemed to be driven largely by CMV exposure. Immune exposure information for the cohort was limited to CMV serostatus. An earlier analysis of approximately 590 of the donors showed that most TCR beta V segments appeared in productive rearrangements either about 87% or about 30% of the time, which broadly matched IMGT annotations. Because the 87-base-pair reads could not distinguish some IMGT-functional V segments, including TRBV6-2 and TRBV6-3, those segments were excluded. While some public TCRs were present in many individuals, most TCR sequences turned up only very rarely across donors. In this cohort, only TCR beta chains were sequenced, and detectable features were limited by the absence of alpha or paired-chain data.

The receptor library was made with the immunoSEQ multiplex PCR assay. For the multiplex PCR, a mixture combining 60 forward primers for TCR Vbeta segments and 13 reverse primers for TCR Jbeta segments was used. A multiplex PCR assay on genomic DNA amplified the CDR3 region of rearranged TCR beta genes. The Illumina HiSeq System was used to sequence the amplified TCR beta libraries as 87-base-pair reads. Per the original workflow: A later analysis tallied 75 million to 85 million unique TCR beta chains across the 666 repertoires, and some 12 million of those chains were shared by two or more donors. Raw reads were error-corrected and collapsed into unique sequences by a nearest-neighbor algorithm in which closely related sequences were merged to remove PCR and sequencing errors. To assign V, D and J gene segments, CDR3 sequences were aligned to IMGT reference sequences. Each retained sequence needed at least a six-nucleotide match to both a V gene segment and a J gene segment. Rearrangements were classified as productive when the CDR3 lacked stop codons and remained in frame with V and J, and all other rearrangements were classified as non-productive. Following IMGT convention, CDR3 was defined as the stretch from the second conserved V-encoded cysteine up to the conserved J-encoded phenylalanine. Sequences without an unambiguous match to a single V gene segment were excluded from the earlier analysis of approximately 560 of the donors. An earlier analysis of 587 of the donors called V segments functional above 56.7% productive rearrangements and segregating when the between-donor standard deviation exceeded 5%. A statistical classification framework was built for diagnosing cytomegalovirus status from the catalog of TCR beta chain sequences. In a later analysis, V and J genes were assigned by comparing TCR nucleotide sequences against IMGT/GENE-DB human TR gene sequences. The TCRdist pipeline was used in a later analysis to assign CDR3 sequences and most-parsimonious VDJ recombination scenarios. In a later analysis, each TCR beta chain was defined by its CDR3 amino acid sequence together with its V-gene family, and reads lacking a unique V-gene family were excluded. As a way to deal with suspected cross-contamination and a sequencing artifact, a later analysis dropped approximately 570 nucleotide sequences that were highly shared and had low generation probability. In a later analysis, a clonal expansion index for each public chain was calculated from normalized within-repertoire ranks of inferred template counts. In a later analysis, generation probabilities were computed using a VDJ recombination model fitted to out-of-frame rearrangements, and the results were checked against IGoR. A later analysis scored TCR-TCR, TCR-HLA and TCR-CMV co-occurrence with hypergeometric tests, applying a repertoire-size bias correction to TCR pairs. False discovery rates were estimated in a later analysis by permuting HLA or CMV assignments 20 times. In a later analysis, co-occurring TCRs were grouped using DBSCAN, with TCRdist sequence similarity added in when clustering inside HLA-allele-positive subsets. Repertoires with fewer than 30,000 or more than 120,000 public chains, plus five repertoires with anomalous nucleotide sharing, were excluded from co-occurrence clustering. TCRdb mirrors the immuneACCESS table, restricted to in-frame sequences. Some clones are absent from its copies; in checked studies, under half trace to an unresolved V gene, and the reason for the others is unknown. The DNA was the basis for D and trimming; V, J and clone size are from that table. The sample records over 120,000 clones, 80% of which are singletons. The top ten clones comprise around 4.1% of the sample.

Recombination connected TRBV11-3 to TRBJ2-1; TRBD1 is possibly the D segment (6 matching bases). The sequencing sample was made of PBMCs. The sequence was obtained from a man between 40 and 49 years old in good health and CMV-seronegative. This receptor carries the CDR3 CASSLDHRDYNEQFF. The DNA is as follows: TGTGCCAGCAGCTTAGATCACAGGGACTACAATGAGCAGTTCTTC.